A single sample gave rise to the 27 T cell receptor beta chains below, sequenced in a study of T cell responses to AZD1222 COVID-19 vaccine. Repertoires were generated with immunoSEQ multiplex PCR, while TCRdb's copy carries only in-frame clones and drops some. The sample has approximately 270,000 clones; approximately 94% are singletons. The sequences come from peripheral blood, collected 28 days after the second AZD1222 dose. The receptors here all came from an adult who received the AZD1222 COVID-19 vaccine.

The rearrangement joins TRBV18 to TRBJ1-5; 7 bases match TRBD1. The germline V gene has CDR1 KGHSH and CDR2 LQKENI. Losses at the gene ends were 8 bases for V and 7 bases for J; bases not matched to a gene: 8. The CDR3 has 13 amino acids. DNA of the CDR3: TGTGCCAGCACTAACACAGGGGACCAGCCCCAGCATTTT. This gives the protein CASTNTGDQPQHF.

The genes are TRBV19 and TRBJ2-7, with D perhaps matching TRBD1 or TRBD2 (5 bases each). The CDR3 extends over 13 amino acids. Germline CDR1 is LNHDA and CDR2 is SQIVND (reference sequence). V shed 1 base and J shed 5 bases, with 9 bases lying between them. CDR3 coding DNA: TGTGCCAGTAGTATAGTGAGGGGTAACGAGCAGTACTTC. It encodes CASSIVRGNEQYF.

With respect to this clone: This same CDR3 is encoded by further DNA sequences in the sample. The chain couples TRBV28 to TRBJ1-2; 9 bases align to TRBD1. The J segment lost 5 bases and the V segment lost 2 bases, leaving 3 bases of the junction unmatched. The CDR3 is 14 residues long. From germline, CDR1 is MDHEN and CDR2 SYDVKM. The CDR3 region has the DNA TGTGCCAGCAGTTTAGGAGGACAGGGGTATGGCTACACCTTC. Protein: CASSLGGQGYGYTF.

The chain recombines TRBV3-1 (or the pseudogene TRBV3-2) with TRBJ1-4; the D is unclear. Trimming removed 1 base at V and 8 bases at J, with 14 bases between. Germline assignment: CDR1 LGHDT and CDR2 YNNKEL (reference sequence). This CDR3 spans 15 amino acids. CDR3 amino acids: CASSQGGAQREKLFF. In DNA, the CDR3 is TGTGCCAGCAGCCAAGGGGGTGCCCAGCGGGAAAAACTGTTTTTT.

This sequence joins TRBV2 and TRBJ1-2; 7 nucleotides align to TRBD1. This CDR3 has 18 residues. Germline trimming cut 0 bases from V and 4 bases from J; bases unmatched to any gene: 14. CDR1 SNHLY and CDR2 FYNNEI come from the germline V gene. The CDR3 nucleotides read TGTGCCAGCAGTGAAGCGCAGGGCGAGGGGGCAACTCGCTATGGCTACACCTTC. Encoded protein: CASSEAQGEGATRYGYTF.

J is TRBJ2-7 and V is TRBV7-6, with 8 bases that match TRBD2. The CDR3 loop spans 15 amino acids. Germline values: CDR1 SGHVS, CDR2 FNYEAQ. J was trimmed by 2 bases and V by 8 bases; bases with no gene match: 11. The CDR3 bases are TGTGCCAGCTCGCTTCGCGGGGGGCCTACCTACGAGCAGTACTTC. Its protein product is CASSLRGGPTYEQYF.

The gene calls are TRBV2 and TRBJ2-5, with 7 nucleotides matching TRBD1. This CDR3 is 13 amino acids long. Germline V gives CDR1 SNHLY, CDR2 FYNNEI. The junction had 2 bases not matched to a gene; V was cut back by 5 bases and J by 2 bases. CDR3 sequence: CASSTGVQETQYF. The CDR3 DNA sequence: TGTGCCAGCAGTACAGGGGTTCAAGAGACCCAGTACTTC.

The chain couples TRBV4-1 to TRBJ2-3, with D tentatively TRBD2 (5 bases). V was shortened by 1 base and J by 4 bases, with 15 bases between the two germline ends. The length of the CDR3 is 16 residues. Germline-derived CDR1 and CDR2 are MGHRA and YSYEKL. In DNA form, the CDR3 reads TGCGCCAGCAGCCAAGGTTTCGGAGGCACCGCAGATACGCAGTATTTT. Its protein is CASSQGFGGTADTQYF.

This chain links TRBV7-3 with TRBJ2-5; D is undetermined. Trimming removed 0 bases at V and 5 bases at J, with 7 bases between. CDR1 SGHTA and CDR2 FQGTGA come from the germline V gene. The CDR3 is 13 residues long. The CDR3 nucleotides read TGTGCCAGCAGCTTAACGTGGGCGGAGACCCAGTACTTC. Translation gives CASSLTWAETQYF. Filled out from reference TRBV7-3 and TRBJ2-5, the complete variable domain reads GAGVSQTPSNKVTEKGKYVELRCDPISGHTALYWYRQSLGQGPEFLIYFQGTGAADDSGLPNDRFFAVRPEGSVSTLKIQRTERGDSAVYLCASSLTWAETQYFGPGTRLLVL.

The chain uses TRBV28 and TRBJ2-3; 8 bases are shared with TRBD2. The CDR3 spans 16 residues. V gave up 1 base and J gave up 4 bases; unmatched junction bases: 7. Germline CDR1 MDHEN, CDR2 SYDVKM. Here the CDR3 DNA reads TGTGCCAGCAGTTTATTGGAGGCGGGAGGCCCAGATACGCAGTATTTT. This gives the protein CASSLLEAGGPDTQYF.

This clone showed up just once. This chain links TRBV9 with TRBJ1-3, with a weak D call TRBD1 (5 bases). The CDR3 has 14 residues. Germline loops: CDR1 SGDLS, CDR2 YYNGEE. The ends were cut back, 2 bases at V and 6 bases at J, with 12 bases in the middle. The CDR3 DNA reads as TGTGCCAGCAGCGTTAAGGGGACGGCAAACACCATATATTTT. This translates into CASSVKGTANTIYF.

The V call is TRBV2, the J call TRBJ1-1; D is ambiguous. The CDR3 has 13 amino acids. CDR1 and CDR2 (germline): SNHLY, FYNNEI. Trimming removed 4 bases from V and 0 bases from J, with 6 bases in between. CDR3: CASSAQVNTEAFF. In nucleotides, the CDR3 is TGTGCCAGCAGTGCACAAGTGAACACTGAAGCTTTCTTT.

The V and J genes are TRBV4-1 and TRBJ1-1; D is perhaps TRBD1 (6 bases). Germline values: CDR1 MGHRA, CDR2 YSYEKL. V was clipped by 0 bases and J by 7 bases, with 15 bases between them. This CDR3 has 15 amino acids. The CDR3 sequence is CASSQDFQGSNEAFF. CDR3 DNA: TGCGCCAGCAGCCAAGATTTCCAGGGGTCAAATGAAGCTTTCTTT.

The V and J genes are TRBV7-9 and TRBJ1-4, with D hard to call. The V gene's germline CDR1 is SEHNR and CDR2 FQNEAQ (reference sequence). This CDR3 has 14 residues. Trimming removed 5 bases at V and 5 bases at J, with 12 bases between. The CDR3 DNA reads TGTGCCAGCAGCCCCCAAAGTGCCAATGAAAAACTGTTTTTT. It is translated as CASSPQSANEKLFF.

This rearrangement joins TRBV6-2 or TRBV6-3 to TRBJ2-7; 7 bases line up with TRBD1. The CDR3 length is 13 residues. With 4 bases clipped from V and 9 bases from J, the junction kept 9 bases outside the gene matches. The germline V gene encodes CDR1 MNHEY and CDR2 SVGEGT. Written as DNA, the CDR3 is TGTGCCAGCAGTTCTGGACAGGCTACTGGGCAGTACTTC. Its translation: CASSSGQATGQYF.

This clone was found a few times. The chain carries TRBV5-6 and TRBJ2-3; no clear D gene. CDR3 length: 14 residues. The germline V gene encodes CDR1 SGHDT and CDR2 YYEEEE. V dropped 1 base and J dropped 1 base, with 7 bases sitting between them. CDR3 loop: CASSLLSGTDTQYF. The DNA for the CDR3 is TGTGCCAGCAGCTTGTTATCCGGCACAGATACGCAGTATTTT.

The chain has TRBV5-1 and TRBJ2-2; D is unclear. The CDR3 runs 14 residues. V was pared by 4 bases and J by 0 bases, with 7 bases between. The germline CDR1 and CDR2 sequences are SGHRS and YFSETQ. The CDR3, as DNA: TGCGCCAGCAGCGGGCTAGCGAACACCGGGGAGCTGTTTTTT. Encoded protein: CASSGLANTGELFF.

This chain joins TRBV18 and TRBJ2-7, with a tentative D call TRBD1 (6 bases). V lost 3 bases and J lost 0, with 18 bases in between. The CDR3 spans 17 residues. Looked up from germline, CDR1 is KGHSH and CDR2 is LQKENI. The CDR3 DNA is TGTGCCAGCTCACCTCTACCGGGCCAGGGGAGCTCCTACGAGCAGTACTTC. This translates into CASSPLPGQGSSYEQYF.

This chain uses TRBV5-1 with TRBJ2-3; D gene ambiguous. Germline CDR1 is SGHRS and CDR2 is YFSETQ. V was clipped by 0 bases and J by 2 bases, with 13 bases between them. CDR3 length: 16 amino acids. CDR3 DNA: TGCGCCAGCAGCTTGGAGGGCGGCGGATCCACAGATACGCAGTATTTT. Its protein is CASSLEGGGSTDTQYF.

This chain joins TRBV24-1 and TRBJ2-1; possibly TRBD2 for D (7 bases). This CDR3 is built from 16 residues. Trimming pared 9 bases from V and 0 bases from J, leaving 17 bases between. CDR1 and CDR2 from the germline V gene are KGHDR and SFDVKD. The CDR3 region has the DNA TGTGCCACCTCTGGGGGGGCCGGGGGCTCCTACAATGAGCAGTTCTTC. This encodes CATSGGAGGSYNEQFF.

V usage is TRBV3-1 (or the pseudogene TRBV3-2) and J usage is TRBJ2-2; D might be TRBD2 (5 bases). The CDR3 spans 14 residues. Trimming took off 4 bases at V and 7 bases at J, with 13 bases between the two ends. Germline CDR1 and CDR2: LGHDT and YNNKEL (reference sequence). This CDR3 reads CASSPYSGNGELFF. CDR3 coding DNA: TGTGCCAGCAGCCCGTATTCGGGAAACGGGGAGCTGTTTTTT.

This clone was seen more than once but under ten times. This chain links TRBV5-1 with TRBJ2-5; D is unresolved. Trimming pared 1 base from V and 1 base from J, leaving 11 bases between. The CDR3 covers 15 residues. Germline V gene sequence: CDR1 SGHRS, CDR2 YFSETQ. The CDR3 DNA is TGCGCCAGCAGCTTGCCCTTGGGCGTCCAAGAGACCCAGTACTTC. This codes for CASSLPLGVQETQYF.

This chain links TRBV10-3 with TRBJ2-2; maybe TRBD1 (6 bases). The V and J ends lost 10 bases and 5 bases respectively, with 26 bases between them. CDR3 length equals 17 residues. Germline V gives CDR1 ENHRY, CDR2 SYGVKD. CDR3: CATTPNSQGIPTGELFF. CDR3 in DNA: TGTGCCACCACCCCAAATTCACAGGGTATTCCAACCGGGGAGCTGTTTTTT.

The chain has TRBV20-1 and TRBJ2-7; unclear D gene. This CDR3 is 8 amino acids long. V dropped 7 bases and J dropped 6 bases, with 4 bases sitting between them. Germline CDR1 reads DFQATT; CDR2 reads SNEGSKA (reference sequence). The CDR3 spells CSVSEQYF. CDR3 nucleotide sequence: TGCAGTGTGAGCGAGCAGTACTTC.

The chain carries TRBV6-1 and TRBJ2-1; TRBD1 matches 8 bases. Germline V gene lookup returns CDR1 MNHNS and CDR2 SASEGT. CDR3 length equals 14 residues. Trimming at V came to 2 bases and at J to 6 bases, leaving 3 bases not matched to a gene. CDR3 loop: CASSETGQGNEQFF. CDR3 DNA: TGTGCCAGCAGTGAAACAGGACAGGGCAATGAGCAGTTCTTC.

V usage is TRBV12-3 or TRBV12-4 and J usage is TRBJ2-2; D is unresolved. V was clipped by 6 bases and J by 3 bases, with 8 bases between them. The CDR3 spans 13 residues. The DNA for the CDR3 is TGTGCCAGCAGGTCAACCTACACCGGGGAGCTGTTTTTT. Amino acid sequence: CASRSTYTGELFF.

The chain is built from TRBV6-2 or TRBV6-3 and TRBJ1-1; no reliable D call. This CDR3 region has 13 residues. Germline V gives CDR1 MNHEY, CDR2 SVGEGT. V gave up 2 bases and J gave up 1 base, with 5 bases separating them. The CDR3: CASSYRQNTEAFF. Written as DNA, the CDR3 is TGTGCCAGCAGTTACAGACAGAACACTGAAGCTTTCTTT.